These 30 T cell receptor beta chains originate from one sample sequenced in a study of blood T cells in healthy people across ages. Primers used in a second PCR of roughly 6 to 11 cycles were a sample-barcoded 5' primer and a J-beta primer mix. TCRdb processed the 5' RACE reads anew with MiXCR; each CDR3 protein has one entry. There are more than 900,000 distinct CDR3 sequences in the sample; 25% to 35% occur only once, and approximately 10% lies in the top ten. The same sample was also used in a study of T cells of mothers and their children.

Material: blood. Source of these receptors: a woman between 40 and 50 years old in good health.

This rearrangement joins TRBV7-6 to TRBJ1-1; D gene uncertain. V was trimmed by 1 base and J by 7 bases, leaving 10 bases between them. This CDR3 is built from 13 residues. Looked up from germline, CDR1 is SGHVS and CDR2 is FNYEAQ. The CDR3 protein is CASSLVVDREAFF. In nucleotides, the CDR3 is TGTGCCAGCAGCTTAGTGGTAGACCGTGAAGCTTTCTTT.

The rearrangement links TRBV2 to TRBJ1-2, with a tentative D call TRBD1 (5 bases). The germline V and J ends were trimmed by 4 bases and 2 bases, with 14 bases remaining between them. CDR3 length: 15 residues. The germline CDR1 and CDR2 sequences are SNHLY and FYNNEI. In DNA, the CDR3 is TGTGCCAGCAGTGCCTCCCAGGGCCAGAACTATGGCTACACCTTC. This gives the protein CASSASQGQNYGYTF.

This clonotype was observed a few times. The chain couples TRBV12-3 or TRBV12-4 to TRBJ2-1; 11 bases fit TRBD2. CDR3 size: 17 residues. V dropped 6 bases and J dropped 7; count of bases not matched to a gene: 14. The CDR3 sequence is CASRMRTSGFRVNEQFF. The CDR3 DNA reads as TGTGCCAGCAGAATGCGGACTAGCGGGTTCCGCGTAAATGAGCAGTTCTTC.

In regard to this clonotype: With a much larger clone just one base away, this may be a read error. The rearrangement links TRBV6-2 or TRBV6-3 to TRBJ2-7, with D tentatively TRBD2 (5 bases). The CDR3 has 18 amino acids. The germline CDR1 and CDR2 sequences are MNHEY and SVGEGT. The V gene lost 5 bases and the J gene lost 1 base, with 24 bases spanning the gap. CDR3 nucleotide sequence: TGTGCCAGCAGTCCCCTCTACTATCGGACTGCCGATTCCTACGAGCAGTACTTC. Translation: CASSPLYYRTADSYEQYF.

The sample holds many counts of this clonotype. The rearrangement joins TRBV24-1 to TRBJ1-5; D is unresolved. Germline loops: CDR1 KGHDR, CDR2 SFDVKD. The CDR3 extends over 12 amino acids. Trimming removed 5 bases at V and 1 base at J, with 2 bases between. CDR3: CATSASNQPQHF. Here the CDR3 DNA reads TGTGCCACCAGTGCCAGCAATCAGCCCCAGCATTTT.

With regard to this clonotype: This may be a read error, as it is one base from a much larger clone. The V call is TRBV20-1, the J call TRBJ2-1; 9 bases are shared with TRBD2. The J call may be wrong; the DNA end is better matched by TRBJ2-7. The CDR3 runs 14 residues. Looked up from germline, CDR1 is DFQATT and CDR2 is SNEGSKA (reference sequence). The CDR3 sequence: CSAERGASYNEQYF. CDR3 DNA: TGCAGTGCCGAGCGGGGGGCCTCCTACAATGAGCAGTACTTC.

At least ten counts were recorded for this clonotype. The V gene is TRBV20-1, the J gene TRBJ2-7; D is undetermined. The CDR3 has 15 residues. Germline loops: CDR1 DFQATT, CDR2 SNEGSKA (reference sequence). V lost 0 bases and J 0 bases, leaving 12 bases between the germline ends. CDR3 sequence (DNA): TGCAGTGCTAGAGATCTAACACCTAGCTCCTACGAGCAGTACTTC. Its protein is CSARDLTPSSYEQYF.

The rearrangement links TRBV28 to TRBJ1-2; no clear D gene. Trimming removed 7 bases from V and 1 base from J, with 13 bases in between. Germline loops: CDR1 MDHEN, CDR2 SYDVKM. The CDR3 is 14 amino acids. This chain's CDR3 is CASTSTVFNYGYTF. For the CDR3, the DNA is TGTGCCAGCACCTCAACGGTTTTTAACTATGGCTACACCTTC.

The chain couples TRBV12-3 or TRBV12-4 to TRBJ1-1; a possible D gene is TRBD1 (6 bases). The CDR3 contains 13 residues. Trimming removed 10 bases from V and 1 base from J, with 13 bases in between. The CDR3 region is CATNRVRNTEAFF. Written as DNA, the CDR3 is TGTGCCACCAACAGGGTTAGGAACACTGAAGCTTTCTTT.

J is TRBJ2-2 and V is TRBV9; D is undetermined. Per the germline V gene, CDR1 is SGDLS and CDR2 is YYNGEE. CDR3 length: 14 amino acids. V dropped 2 bases and J dropped 4 bases, with 9 bases sitting between them. The CDR3 DNA sequence: TGTGCCAGCAGCGTGACCCCGAGCACCGGGGAGCTGTTTTTT. This sequence encodes CASSVTPSTGELFF.

This sequence joins TRBV28 and TRBJ2-5; 8 nucleotides line up with TRBD1. This CDR3 has 16 amino acids. The V segment lost 7 bases and the J segment 4 bases; nucleotides outside the gene matches: 14. Germline V gene sequence: CDR1 MDHEN, CDR2 SYDVKM. Written as DNA, the CDR3 is TGTGCCAGCAACATACTCAGGACAGGGAGTAGAGAGACCCAGTACTTC. This sequence encodes CASNILRTGSRETQYF.

The J gene is TRBJ2-7, the V gene TRBV7-8, with D maybe TRBD1 (6 bases). The CDR3 sequence is 16 residues long. Trimming took 5 bases from V and 0 from J, leaving 17 bases between them. CDR1 is SGHVS, CDR2 FQNEAQ, per germline. CDR3 sequence (DNA): TGTGCCAGCAGCCCGAGAACGGGACATAGCTCCTACGAGCAGTACTTC. Its translation is CASSPRTGHSSYEQYF.

To note about this clonotype: A much bigger clone sits one base away, suggesting this may be a read error. The V and J genes are TRBV30 and TRBJ1-4; no clear D gene. CDR3 length equals 13 residues. CDR1 is GTSNPN, CDR2 SVGIG, per germline (reference sequence). CDR3 amino acids: CAWSGVGNEKRFF. CDR3 DNA sequence: TGTGCCTGGAGTGGCGTTGGGAATGAAAAACGGTTTTTT.

This clonotype appeared many times. CDR3 nucleotides: TGCAGCGTTGACCGGCGCGGCAGGGGGCGCGGAGATGAGCAGTTCTTC. Its translation: CSVDRRGRGRGDEQFF. The chain has TRBV29-1 and TRBJ2-1, with 8 bases lining up with TRBD1. With V trimmed by 3 bases and J by 8 bases, 15 bases remained unmatched. The germline gives CDR1 SQVTM, CDR2 ANQGSEA. The CDR3 extends over 16 amino acids.

The chain carries TRBV3-1 and TRBJ2-4; 10 bases line up with TRBD2. The DNA end lines up better with TRBJ2-7; the J call may be wrong. Germline CDR1 LGHDT, CDR2 YNNKEL (reference sequence). This CDR3 has 14 amino acids. CDR3 in amino acids: CASTLSSGGHEQYF. As DNA, the CDR3 is TGTGCCAGCACCTTATCTAGCGGGGGCCACGAGCAGTACTTC.

This clonotype was counted between two and nine times. The chain uses TRBV7-8 and TRBJ2-5; D remains unclear. This CDR3 is built from 15 residues. In germline, CDR1 is SGHVS, CDR2 FQNEAQ. Trimming pared 5 bases from V and 5 bases from J, leaving 18 bases between. The CDR3 sequence is CASSPETGLLETQYF. The CDR3 nucleotides are TGTGCCAGCAGCCCCGAGACTGGATTGCTTGAGACCCAGTACTTC.

The chain uses TRBV4-3 and TRBJ1-2; 8 bases match TRBD1. Trimming removed 2 bases from V and 5 bases from J; junction bases left unmatched: 4. This CDR3 comprises 14 residues. Germline V CDR1 and CDR2: LGHNA, YSLEER. CDR3 in amino acids: CASSQQGALYGYTF. The CDR3 nucleotides read TGCGCCAGCAGCCAACAGGGGGCCCTTTATGGCTACACCTTC.

Only a few counts were recorded for this clonotype. This may come from a read error, since a much larger clone is one base off. The gene calls are TRBV20-1 and TRBJ2-1; 7 nucleotides align to TRBD2. Per germline, CDR1 DFQATT and CDR2 SNEGSKA (reference sequence). This CDR3 is 14 amino acids long. The junction had 4 bases not matched to a gene; V was cut back by 1 base and J by 4 bases. The CDR3 loop is CSARVIGGYNEQFF. In DNA form, the CDR3 reads TGCAGTGCTAGAGTGATCGGGGGGTACAATGAGCAGTTCTTC.

Concerning this clonotype: Given a much more abundant clone one base away, this may be a read error. V and J are TRBV28 and TRBJ2-4, with D tentatively TRBD1 or TRBD2 (5 bases each). The end of the DNA is better explained by TRBJ2-7, so the J call may be wrong. The germline V gene has CDR1 MDHEN and CDR2 SYDVKM. The CDR3 contains 16 residues. The CDR3 here is CASSSYRTRGYYEQYF. The CDR3, as DNA: TGTGCCAGCAGTTCCTACAGGACCCGGGGATACTACGAGCAGTACTTC.

This rearrangement joins TRBV7-6 to TRBJ1-6, with TRBD1 matching 8 bases. Unmatched junction bases numbered 6, after V lost 5 bases and J lost 9 bases. This CDR3 is 14 amino acids long. Looked up from germline, CDR1 is SGHVS and CDR2 is FNYEAQ. CDR3 nucleotides: TGTGCCAGCAGCCCGGACAGGGCTGGTTCACCCCTCCACTTT. Its translation: CASSPDRAGSPLHF.

In this sample, this clonotype turned up once. The chain has TRBV5-1 and TRBJ1-1; 9 bases are a match to TRBD1. Germline-derived CDR1 and CDR2 are SGHRS and YFSETQ. The trim removed 3 bases at V and 0 bases at J, leaving 6 bases unmatched. There are 16 residues in the CDR3. CDR3 nucleotide sequence: TGCGCCAGCAGCTCGGGACAGGGAACTATGAACACTGAAGCTTTCTTT. The encoded protein is CASSSGQGTMNTEAFF.

This clonotype was seen more than once but under ten times. The V call is TRBV7-2, the J call TRBJ2-5, with TRBD2 identical over 7 bases. CDR1 is SGHTA, CDR2 FQGNSA, per germline. V shed 6 bases and J 6 bases; nucleotides not matched to a gene: 16. The CDR3 has 16 amino acids. In DNA form, the CDR3 reads TGTGCCAGCAGGGCGACTGGGTCGAGCGGGGAAAAGACCCAGTACTTC. Its translation is CASRATGSSGEKTQYF.

In its sample, this clonotype was seen many times. V and J are TRBV29-1 and TRBJ1-1, with a weak D call TRBD1 (5 bases). Deletions cut 4 bases from V and 3 bases from J, with 6 bases between. CDR3 size: 11 residues. The germline gives CDR1 SQVTM, CDR2 ANQGSEA. As DNA, the CDR3 is TGCAGCGTTGCCAGGGACACTGAAGCTTTCTTT. This sequence encodes CSVARDTEAFF.

This clonotype was seen many times. The chain has TRBV29-1 and TRBJ1-1; 9 nucleotides align to TRBD1. Germline V lookup: CDR1 SQVTM, CDR2 ANQGSEA. With 3 bases clipped from V and 2 bases from J, the junction kept 1 base outside the gene matches. CDR3 size: 13 residues. As DNA, the CDR3 is TGCAGCGTTGAGGGACAGGGTAACACTGAAGCTTTCTTT. The encoded protein is CSVEGQGNTEAFF.

This clonotype was recorded many times. The chain links TRBV11-2 to TRBJ2-1, with 9 bases aligning to TRBD2. The CDR3 runs 16 residues. After removal of 1 base from V and 2 bases from J, the junction contained 3 bases not matched to a gene. Germline CDR1 SGHAT, CDR2 FQNNGV. CDR3 DNA sequence: TGTGCCAGCAGCTTAGGAGCGGGGGGCCCCTACAATGAGCAGTTCTTC. This encodes CASSLGAGGPYNEQFF. The complete variable domain, with remaining parts taken from reference TRBV11-2 and TRBJ2-1, reads EAGVAQSPRYKIIEKRQSVAFWCNPISGHATLYWYQQILGQGPKLLIQFQNNGVVDDSQLPKDRFSAERLKGVDSTLKIQPAKLEDSAVYLCASSLGAGGPYNEQFFGPGTRLTVL.

This clonotype came up a few times. The chain combines TRBV9 with TRBJ1-5, with D perhaps matching TRBD1 (5 bases). This CDR3 region has 15 residues. From germline, CDR1 is SGDLS and CDR2 YYNGEE. Trimming cost V 2 bases and J 0 bases, with 9 bases left between them. The CDR3 sequence: CASSVEGNSNQPQHF. The CDR3 DNA reads TGTGCCAGCAGCGTGGAGGGGAATAGCAATCAGCCCCAGCATTTT.

This clonotype was observed many times. The J gene is TRBJ2-1, the V gene TRBV5-1; D is undetermined. Trimming took off 0 bases at V and 0 bases at J, with 7 bases between the two ends. Per germline, CDR1 SGHRS and CDR2 YFSETQ. The CDR3 length is 15 residues. CDR3: CASSLEPGSYNEQFF. CDR3 coding DNA: TGCGCCAGCAGCTTGGAGCCAGGCTCCTACAATGAGCAGTTCTTC.

The chain couples TRBV7-3 to TRBJ1-5, with D possibly TRBD1 on 6 matching bases. CDR1 SGHTA and CDR2 FQGTGA come from the germline V gene. The CDR3 is 21 residues long. Trimming left V 4 bases short and J 2 bases short, with 30 bases between. The CDR3 loop reads CASSSPKRQVTPSGGNQPQHF. CDR3 DNA sequence: TGTGCCAGCAGCTCCCCCAAAAGACAGGTGACGCCTTCTGGCGGCAATCAGCCCCAGCATTTT.

This clonotype was counted many times. The chain is built from TRBV6-1 and TRBJ1-2, with a possible D match to TRBD1 (6 bases). The V end lost 6 bases, the J end lost 3 bases, and 17 bases lay between the germline ends. The germline V gene has CDR1 MNHNS and CDR2 SASEGT. The CDR3 consists of 15 residues. In nucleotides, the CDR3 is TGTGCCAGCAGGAGGAGGGACGAGGGGGACTATGGCTACACCTTC. Encoded protein: CASRRRDEGDYGYTF.

A few counts support this clonotype. The V gene is TRBV27, the J gene TRBJ1-5, with D possibly TRBD1 on 5 matching bases. The CDR3 is 13 amino acids. Per germline, CDR1 MNHEY and CDR2 SMNVEV (reference sequence). The ends were cut back, 8 bases at V and 5 bases at J, with 13 bases in the middle. For the CDR3, the DNA is TGTGCCAGCTCGGCGGCAGGGTATCAGCCCCAGCATTTT. Its translation is CASSAAGYQPQHF.